The T cell receptor (beta chain) under discussion was sequenced for a study of response to subunit inactivated influenza vaccine. The CDR3 extends over 13 amino acids. V lost 1 base to trimming and J lost 8 bases, with 12 bases between them. Germline V gene sequence: CDR1 LGHDT, CDR2 YNNKEL (reference sequence). TCRdb reprocessed the RT-PCR reads via MiXCR and lists one record per CDR3 protein. The sample has about 570,000 distinct CDR3 sequences, approximately 11% seen once. These data are also associated with another study on T cells expressing NK-cell markers. That paper notes: TCR beta cDNA was generated via 5'RACE template switching incorporating UMIs.

The TCR comes from a man between 50 and 59 years old who received an inactivated influenza vaccine. Here the sequenced sample was PBMCs from blood, taken on the day of vaccination. The rearrangement joins TRBV3-1 to TRBJ2-7; tentatively, D is TRBD1 or TRBD2 (6 bases each). This chain's CDR3 is CASSQGGARKQYF. CDR3 nucleotide sequence: TGTGCCAGCAGCCAAGGGGGGGCGCGTAAGCAGTACTTC.